This is a list of T cell receptor beta chains from one sample in a study of blood T cells in healthy people across ages. TCRdb reprocessed the 5' RACE reads with MiXCR, giving one entry per CDR3 protein. The sample holds some 860,000 distinct CDR3 sequences; more than 55% are singletons and the top ten take more than 25%. The sample comprised blood. The receptors originated from a man between 35 and 55 years old in good health. CDR3s include the opening cysteine and the closing phenylalanine or tryptophan. A D gene is named only where the DNA matches it firmly. A row's size may be missing; if present it is once, few, many or a size class.

cdr3_aa cdr3_nt d_call v_call clone_size cdr3_length j_call
CASRPNYGTGGEKLFF TGTGCCAGCAGACCTAACTACGGGACAGGGGGTGAAAAACTGTTTTTT TRBD1 TRBV12-3/TRBV12-4 . 16 TRBJ1-4
CASSPPTGGGPYNEQFF TGTGCCAGCAGTCCCCCCACTGGCGGGGGCCCGTACAATGAGCAGTTCTTC . TRBV6-1 . 17 TRBJ2-1
CASSLSPPHQYF TGTGCCAGCAGTTTATCGCCACCCCACCAGTACTTC . TRBV28 . 12 TRBJ2-5
CASSSGAWGRRTCNEQFF TGTGCCAGCAGCTCAGGCGCTTGGGGACGGAGAACCTGCAATGAGCAGTTCTTC . TRBV7-6 . 18 TRBJ2-1
CATHRGRSEAYEQYF TGTGCCACCCATAGGGGCAGGAGCGAAGCCTACGAGCAGTACTTC . TRBV28 . 15 TRBJ2-7
CASHGHRDGGYTF TGTGCCAGTCACGGGCACAGGGACGGTGGCTACACCTTC . TRBV27 many 13 TRBJ1-2
CASSLPRGGNTEAFF TGTGCCAGCAGTTTACCCCGTGGGGGGAACACTGAAGCTTTCTTT . TRBV12-3/TRBV12-4 few 15 TRBJ1-1
CSASNGGSGSGQPQHF TGCAGTGCTAGTAATGGCGGCAGTGGGTCCGGTCAGCCCCAGCATTTT . TRBV20-1 . 16 TRBJ1-5
CASSFMGQGKYEQYF TGTGCCAGCAGCTTTATGGGACAGGGGAAATACGAGCAGTACTTC TRBD1 TRBV7-9 . 15 TRBJ2-7
CASSQDRAIDRAQGYTF TGCGCCAGCAGCCAAGACAGGGCGATTGACAGGGCACAAGGCTACACCTTC TRBD1 TRBV4-3 . 17 TRBJ1-2
CASSSLTSGNQETQYF TGTGCCAGCAGTTCCCTAACTAGCGGGAATCAAGAGACCCAGTACTTC TRBD2 TRBV6-2/TRBV6-3 . 16 TRBJ2-5
CASTINPIEQFF TGTGCCAGCACCATAAACCCAATCGAGCAGTTCTTC . TRBV7-9 once 12 TRBJ2-1
CASSSTRAFDSNQPQHF TGTGCCAGCAGCTCCACCCGGGCCTTTGATAGCAATCAGCCCCAGCATTTT . TRBV7-9 . 17 TRBJ1-5
CASSSLIGTDQETQYF TGTGCCAGCAGCTCCTTGATCGGGACCGACCAAGAGACCCAGTACTTC . TRBV7-9 few 16 TRBJ2-5
CASSVDLGRGPIQETQYF TGTGCCAGCAGCGTAGACTTGGGGCGCGGGCCTATCCAAGAGACCCAGTACTTC . TRBV9 once 18 TRBJ2-5
CASSLDGYEQDF TGTGCCAGCAGCCTGGACGGCTACGAGCAGGACTTC . TRBV7-6 once 12 TRBJ2-7
CAKTEESLNSGANVLTF TGTGCCAAGACCGAGGAAAGTCTCAACTCTGGGGCCAACGTCCTGACTTTC . TRBV6-1 . 17 TRBJ2-6
CASSQPGLAEEQYF TGTGCCAGCAGCCAACCGGGACTAGCGGAAGAGCAGTACTTC TRBD2 TRBV3-1 . 14 TRBJ2-5
CSVQSLAKNIQYF TGCAGCGTCCAGAGTCTAGCCAAAAACATTCAGTACTTC . TRBV29-1 . 13 TRBJ2-4
CASSQGAVSSYNEQFF TGTGCCAGCAGCCAAGGGGCAGTCAGCTCCTACAATGAGCAGTTCTTC . TRBV4-2 . 16 TRBJ2-1
CATSDLGDTEAFF TGTGCCACCAGTGATTTAGGTGATACTGAAGCTTTCTTT . TRBV24-1 few 13 TRBJ1-1
CSARDWGDEQFF TGCAGTGCTAGAGATTGGGGGGATGAGCAGTTCTTC . TRBV20-1 . 12 TRBJ2-1
CSALTSGIGVTDTQYF TGCAGTGCTTTGACTAGCGGGATCGGTGTCACAGATACGCAGTATTTT TRBD2 TRBV20-1 . 16 TRBJ2-3
CSASVLGAAGEETQYF TGCAGTGCTAGCGTGTTAGGGGCGGCTGGCGAAGAGACCCAGTACTTC . TRBV20-1 . 16 TRBJ2-5
CASSSSGVVNIQYF TGTGCCAGCAGCTCCTCAGGGGTGGTGAACATTCAGTACTTC . TRBV7-2 few 14 TRBJ2-4
CSVVRTTKATGGETQYF TGCAGCGTCGTCAGGACAACCAAAGCCACAGGGGGAGAGACCCAGTACTTC TRBD1 TRBV29-1 . 17 TRBJ2-5
CAISEGTGTNEKLFF TGTGCCATCAGCGAAGGGACAGGGACTAATGAAAAACTGTTTTTT TRBD1 TRBV10-3 few 15 TRBJ1-4
CASSPDPGQGYEQYF TGTGCCAGCAGTCCAGACCCTGGACAGGGGTACGAGCAGTACTTC TRBD1 TRBV7-3 . 15 TRBJ2-7
CSASGGGVGFTF TGCAGTGCTAGTGGAGGGGGCGTTGGCTTCACCTTC TRBD1 TRBV20-1 . 12 TRBJ1-2
CASSSGIGTQYF TGTGCCAGCAGCTCAGGGATTGGCACCCAGTACTTC . TRBV7-9 . 12 TRBJ2-7
CASSESEGKGFF TGTGCCAGCAGTGAATCGGAGGGAAAAGGTTTCTTT . TRBV25-1 once 12 TRBJ1-1
CASKELYEQYF TGTGCCAGCAAAGAGTTGTACGAGCAGTACTTC . TRBV28 . 11 TRBJ2-7
CSVRDRGRFTEAFF TGCAGCGTCCGGGACAGGGGGCGGTTCACTGAAGCTTTCTTT TRBD1 TRBV29-1 . 14 TRBJ1-1
CASSFEGIGSYGYTF TGCGCCAGCAGCTTCGAGGGGATAGGGAGTTATGGCTACACCTTC . TRBV5-1 . 15 TRBJ1-2
CSATGLAGGSDTQYF TGCAGTGCTACGGGACTAGCGGGAGGGTCAGATACGCAGTATTTT TRBD2 TRBV20-1 . 15 TRBJ2-3
CASSGLGQGANEQFF TGTGCCAGCAGTGGCCTGGGACAGGGGGCGAATGAGCAGTTCTTC TRBD1 TRBV6-1 . 15 TRBJ2-1
CASSLGRRVQETQYF TGTGCCAGCAGCTTAGGAAGAAGGGTCCAAGAGACCCAGTACTTC . TRBV7-6 . 15 TRBJ2-5
CASSLVPSGSSDTGELFF TGTGCCAGCAGCTTAGTTCCTAGCGGGAGTTCGGACACCGGGGAGCTGTTTTTT TRBD2 TRBV11-2 . 18 TRBJ2-2
CAWNRDRNDEQFF TGTGCCTGGAACCGGGACCGGAATGATGAGCAGTTCTTC . TRBV30 few 13 TRBJ2-1